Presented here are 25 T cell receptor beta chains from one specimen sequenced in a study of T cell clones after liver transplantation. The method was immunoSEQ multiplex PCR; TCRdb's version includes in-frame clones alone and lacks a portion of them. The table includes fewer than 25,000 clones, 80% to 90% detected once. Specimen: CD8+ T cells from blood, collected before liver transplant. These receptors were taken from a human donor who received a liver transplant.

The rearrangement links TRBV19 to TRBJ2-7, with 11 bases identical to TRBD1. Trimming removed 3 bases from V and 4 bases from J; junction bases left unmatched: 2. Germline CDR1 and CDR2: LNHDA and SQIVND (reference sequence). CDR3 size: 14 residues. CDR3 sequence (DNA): TGTGCCAGTAGTATCGGGACAGGGGGGTACGAGCAGTACTTC. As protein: CASSIGTGGYEQYF. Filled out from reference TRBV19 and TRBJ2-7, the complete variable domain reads DGGITQSPKYLFRKEGQNVTLSCEQNLNHDAMYWYRQDPGQGLRLIYYSQIVNDFQKGDIAEGYSVSREKKESFPLTVTSAQKNPTAFYLCASSIGTGGYEQYFGPGTRLTVT.

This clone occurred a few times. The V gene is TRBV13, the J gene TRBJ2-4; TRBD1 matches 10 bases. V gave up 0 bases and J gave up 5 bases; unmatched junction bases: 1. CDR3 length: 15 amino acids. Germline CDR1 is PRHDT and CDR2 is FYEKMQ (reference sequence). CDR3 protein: CASSLGGTGENIQYF. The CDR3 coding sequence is TGTGCCAGCAGCTTAGGGGGGACAGGGGAAAACATTCAGTACTTC. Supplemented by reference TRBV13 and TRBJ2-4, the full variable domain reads AAGVIQSPRHLIKEKRETATLKCYPIPRHDTVYWYQQGPGQDPQFLISFYEKMQSDKGSIPDRFSAQQFSDYHSELNMSSLELGDSALYFCASSLGGTGENIQYFGAGTRLSVL.

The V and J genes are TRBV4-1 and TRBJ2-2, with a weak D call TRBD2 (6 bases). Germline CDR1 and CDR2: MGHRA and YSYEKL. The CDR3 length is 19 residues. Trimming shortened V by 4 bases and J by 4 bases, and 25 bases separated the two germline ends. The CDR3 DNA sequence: TGCGCCAGCAGCCCTACCGCAGACCCCTCTAGCGAGAGCACCGGGGAGCTGTTTTTT. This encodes CASSPTADPSSESTGELFF.

In DNA form, the CDR3 reads TGTGCCAGCAGAAGTACAGTACTGAACACTGAAGCTTTCTTT. Residues: CASRSTVLNTEAFF. V gene TRBV7-9 combines with J gene TRBJ1-1, with D unclear. The CDR3 totals 14 residues. Germline V gene lookup returns CDR1 SEHNR and CDR2 FQNEAQ (reference sequence). Trimming removed 6 bases at V and 0 bases at J, with 11 bases between.

The CDR3 protein is CASSFHRGQTEAFF. CDR3 bases: TGTGCCAGCAGTTTTCACAGGGGACAAACTGAAGCTTTCTTT. J is TRBJ1-1 and V is TRBV28; 7 nucleotides align to TRBD1. J lost 5 bases, V lost 3 bases, and 6 bases had no gene match. Germline CDR1 and CDR2: MDHEN and SYDVKM. The CDR3 length is 14 residues.

In DNA form, the CDR3 reads TGCGCCAGCAGCCTAACGGCCGATGAGCAGTTCTTC. This translates into CASSLTADEQFF. This chain connects TRBV4-1 to TRBJ2-1; D not certain. This CDR3 comprises 12 residues. CDR1 is MGHRA and CDR2 is YSYEKL in the germline V gene. Trimming left V 4 bases short and J 8 bases short, with 9 bases between.

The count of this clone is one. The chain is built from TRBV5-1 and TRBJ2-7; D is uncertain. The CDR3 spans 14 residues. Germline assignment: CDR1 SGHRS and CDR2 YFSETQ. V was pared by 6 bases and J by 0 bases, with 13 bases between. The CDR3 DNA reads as TGCGCCAGCACCGCTTGGGCGAGCTCCTACGAGCAGTACTTC. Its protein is CASTAWASSYEQYF. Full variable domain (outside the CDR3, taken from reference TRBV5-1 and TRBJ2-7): KAGVTQTPRYLIKTRGQQVTLSCSPISGHRSVSWYQQTPGQGLQFLFEYFSETQRNKGNFPGRFSGRQFSNSRSEMNVSTLELGDSALYLCASTAWASSYEQYFGPGTRLTVT.

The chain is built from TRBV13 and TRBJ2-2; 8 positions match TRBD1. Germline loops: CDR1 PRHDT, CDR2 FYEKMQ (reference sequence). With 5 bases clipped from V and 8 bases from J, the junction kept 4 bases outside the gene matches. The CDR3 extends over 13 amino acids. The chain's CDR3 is CASSGQGRGELFF. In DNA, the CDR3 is TGTGCCAGCAGCGGACAGGGCAGAGGGGAGCTGTTTTTT.

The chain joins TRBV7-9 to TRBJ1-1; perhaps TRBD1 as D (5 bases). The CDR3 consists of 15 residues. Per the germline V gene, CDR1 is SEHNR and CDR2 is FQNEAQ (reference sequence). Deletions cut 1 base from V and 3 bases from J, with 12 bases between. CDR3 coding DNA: TGTGCCAGCAGCTTAGGAGTAGGGGTGGACACTGAAGCTTTCTTT. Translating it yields CASSLGVGVDTEAFF.

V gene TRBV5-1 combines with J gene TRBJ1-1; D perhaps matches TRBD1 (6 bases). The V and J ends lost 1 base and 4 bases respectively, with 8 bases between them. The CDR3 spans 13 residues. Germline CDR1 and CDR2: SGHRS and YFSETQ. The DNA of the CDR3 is TGCGCCAGCAGCTTGCAGGGGCCCACTGAAGCTTTCTTT. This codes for CASSLQGPTEAFF.

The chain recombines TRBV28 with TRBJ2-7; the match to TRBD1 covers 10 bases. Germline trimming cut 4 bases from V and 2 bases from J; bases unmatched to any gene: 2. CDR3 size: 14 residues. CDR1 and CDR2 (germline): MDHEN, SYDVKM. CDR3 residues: CASSSGTGAYEQYF. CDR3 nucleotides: TGTGCCAGCAGTTCCGGGACAGGGGCCTACGAGCAGTACTTC.

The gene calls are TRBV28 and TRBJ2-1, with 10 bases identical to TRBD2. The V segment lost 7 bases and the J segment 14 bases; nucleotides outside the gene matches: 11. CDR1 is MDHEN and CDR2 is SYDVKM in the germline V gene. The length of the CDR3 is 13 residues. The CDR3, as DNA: TGTGCCAGCACCGCTCTAGCGGGAGCTGCTAAGTTCTTC. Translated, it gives CASTALAGAAKFF.

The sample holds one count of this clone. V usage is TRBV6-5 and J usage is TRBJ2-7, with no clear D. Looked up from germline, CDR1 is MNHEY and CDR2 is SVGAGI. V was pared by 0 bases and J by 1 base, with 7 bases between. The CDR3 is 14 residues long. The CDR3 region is CASSYSGESYEQYF. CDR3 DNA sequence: TGTGCCAGCAGTTACTCTGGGGAATCCTACGAGCAGTACTTC.

Here the CDR3 reads CASSLRGLMGTDTQYF. CDR3 nucleotides: TGTGCCAGCAGTTTAAGGGGGCTAATGGGAACAGATACGCAGTATTTT. This chain uses TRBV27 with TRBJ2-3; 7 bases are a match to TRBD1. The ends lost 2 bases at V and 3 bases at J; junction bases unmatched: 8. Germline V CDR1 and CDR2: MNHEY, SMNVEV (reference sequence). The CDR3 contains 16 residues.

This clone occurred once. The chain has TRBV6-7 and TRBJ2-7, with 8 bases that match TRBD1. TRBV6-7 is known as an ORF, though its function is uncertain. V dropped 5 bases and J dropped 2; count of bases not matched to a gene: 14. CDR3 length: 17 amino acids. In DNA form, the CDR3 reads TGTGCCAGCAGTATATCCTCGGACAGGGTGTCTCCCTACGAGCAGTACTTC. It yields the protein CASSISSDRVSPYEQYF.

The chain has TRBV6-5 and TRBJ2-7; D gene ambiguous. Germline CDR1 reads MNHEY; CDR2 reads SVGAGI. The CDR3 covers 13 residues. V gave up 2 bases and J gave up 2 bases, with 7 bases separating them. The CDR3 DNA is TGTGCCAGCAGTTACCTGGAGACCTACGAGCAGTACTTC. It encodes CASSYLETYEQYF.

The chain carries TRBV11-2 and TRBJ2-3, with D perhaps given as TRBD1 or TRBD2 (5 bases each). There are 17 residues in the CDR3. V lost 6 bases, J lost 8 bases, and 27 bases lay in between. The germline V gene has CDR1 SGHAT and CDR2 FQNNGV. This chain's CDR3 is CASSSWALGVTFGTQYF. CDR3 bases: TGTGCCAGCAGTTCGTGGGCGCTGGGGGTAACCTTTGGTACGCAGTATTTT.

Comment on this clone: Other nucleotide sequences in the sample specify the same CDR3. The CDR3 here is CASSYYRGTEAFF. The CDR3 DNA reads TGTGCCAGCAGTTATTACAGGGGGACTGAAGCTTTCTTT. The chain is built from TRBV6-5 and TRBJ1-1; 8 bases agree with TRBD1. V dropped 3 bases and J dropped 5; count of bases not matched to a gene: 2. This CDR3 region has 13 residues. From germline, CDR1 is MNHEY and CDR2 SVGAGI.

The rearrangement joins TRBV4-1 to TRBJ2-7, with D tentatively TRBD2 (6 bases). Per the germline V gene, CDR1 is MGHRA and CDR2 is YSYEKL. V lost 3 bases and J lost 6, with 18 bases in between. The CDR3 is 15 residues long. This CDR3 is CASSHPGATESEQYF. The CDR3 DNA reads TGCGCCAGCAGCCACCCGGGAGCTACAGAGTCCGAGCAGTACTTC.

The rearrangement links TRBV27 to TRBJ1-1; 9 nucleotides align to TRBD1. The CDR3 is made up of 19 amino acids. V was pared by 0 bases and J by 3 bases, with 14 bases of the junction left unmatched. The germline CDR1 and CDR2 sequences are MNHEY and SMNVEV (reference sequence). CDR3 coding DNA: TGTGCCAGCAGTTTATCTCCTTCCCTATCGACAGGGGGGGACACTGAAGCTTTCTTT. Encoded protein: CASSLSPSLSTGGDTEAFF.

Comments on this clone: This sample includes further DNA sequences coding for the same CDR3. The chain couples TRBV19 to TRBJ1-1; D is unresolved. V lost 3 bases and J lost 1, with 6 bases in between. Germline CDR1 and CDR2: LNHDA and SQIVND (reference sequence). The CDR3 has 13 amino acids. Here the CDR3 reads CASSINSNTEAFF. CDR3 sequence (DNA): TGTGCCAGTAGTATTAATTCGAACACTGAAGCTTTCTTT. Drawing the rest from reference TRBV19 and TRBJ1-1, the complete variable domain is DGGITQSPKYLFRKEGQNVTLSCEQNLNHDAMYWYRQDPGQGLRLIYYSQIVNDFQKGDIAEGYSVSREKKESFPLTVTSAQKNPTAFYLCASSINSNTEAFFGQGTRLTVV.

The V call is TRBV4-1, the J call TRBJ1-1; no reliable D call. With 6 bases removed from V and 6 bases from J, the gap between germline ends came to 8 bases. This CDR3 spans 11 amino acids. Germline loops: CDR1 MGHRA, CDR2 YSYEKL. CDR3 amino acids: CASSQRAEAFF. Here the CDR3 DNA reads TGCGCCAGCAGTCAAAGGGCTGAAGCTTTCTTT.

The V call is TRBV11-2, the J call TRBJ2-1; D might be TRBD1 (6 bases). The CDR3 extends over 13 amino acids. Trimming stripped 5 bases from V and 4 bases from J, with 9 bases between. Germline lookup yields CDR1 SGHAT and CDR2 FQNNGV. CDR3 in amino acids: CASSRQDYNEQFF. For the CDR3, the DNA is TGTGCCAGCAGCCGACAGGATTACAATGAGCAGTTCTTC.

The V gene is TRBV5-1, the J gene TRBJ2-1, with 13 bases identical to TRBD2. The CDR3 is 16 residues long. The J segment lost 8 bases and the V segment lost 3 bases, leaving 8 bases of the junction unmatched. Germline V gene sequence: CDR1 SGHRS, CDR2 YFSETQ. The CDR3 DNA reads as TGCGCCAGCAGCTGGACCGGGACTAGCGGGAAGGATGAGCAGTTCTTC. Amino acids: CASSWTGTSGKDEQFF.

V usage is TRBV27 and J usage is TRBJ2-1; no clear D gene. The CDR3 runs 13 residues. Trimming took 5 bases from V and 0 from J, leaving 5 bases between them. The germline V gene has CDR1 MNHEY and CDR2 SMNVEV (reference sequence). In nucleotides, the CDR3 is TGTGCCAGCAGTCTTAGCTCCTACAATGAGCAGTTCTTC. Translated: CASSLSSYNEQFF.